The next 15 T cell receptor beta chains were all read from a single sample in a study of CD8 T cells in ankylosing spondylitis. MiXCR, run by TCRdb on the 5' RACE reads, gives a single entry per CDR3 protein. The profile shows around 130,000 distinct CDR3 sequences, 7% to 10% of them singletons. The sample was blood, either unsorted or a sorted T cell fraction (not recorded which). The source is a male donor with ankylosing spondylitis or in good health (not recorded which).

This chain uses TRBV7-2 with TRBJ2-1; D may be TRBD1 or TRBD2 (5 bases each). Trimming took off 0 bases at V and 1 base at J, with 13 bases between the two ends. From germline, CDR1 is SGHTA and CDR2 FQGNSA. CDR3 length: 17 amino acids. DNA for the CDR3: TGTGCCAGCAGCTTAGCGTTGGGGGAGTGGTCCTACAATGAGCAGTTCTTC. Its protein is CASSLALGEWSYNEQFF.

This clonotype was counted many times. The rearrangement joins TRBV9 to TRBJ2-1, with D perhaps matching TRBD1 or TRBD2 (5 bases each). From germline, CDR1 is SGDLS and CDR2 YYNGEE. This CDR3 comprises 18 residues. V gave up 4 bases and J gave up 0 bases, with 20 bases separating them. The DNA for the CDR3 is TGTGCCAGCAGCCCGAGGGTTCAGGGTCCAGGCTCCTACAATGAGCAGTTCTTC. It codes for CASSPRVQGPGSYNEQFF.

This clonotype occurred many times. The CDR3 region has the DNA TGTGCCAGCAGCTTAGCGAGGGAGCAGTTCTTC. Translated, it gives CASSLAREQFF. The rearrangement uses TRBV7-9 and TRBJ2-1; D is ambiguous. The CDR3 length is 11 residues. The V end was cut by 0 bases, the J end by 10 bases, with 4 bases between. The germline V gene has CDR1 SEHNR and CDR2 FQNEAQ (reference sequence).

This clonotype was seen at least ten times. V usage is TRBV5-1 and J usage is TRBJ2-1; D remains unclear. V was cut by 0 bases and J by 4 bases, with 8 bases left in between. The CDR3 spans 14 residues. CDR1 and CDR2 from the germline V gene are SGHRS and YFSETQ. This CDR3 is CASSLEPSYNEQFF. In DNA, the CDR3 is TGCGCCAGCAGCTTGGAGCCTTCGTACAATGAGCAGTTCTTC.

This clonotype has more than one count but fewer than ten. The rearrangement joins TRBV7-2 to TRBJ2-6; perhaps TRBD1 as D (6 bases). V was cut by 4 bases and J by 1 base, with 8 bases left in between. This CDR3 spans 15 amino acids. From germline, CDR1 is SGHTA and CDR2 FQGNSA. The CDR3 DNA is TGTGCCAGCAGCTACCAGGGGTCTGGGGCCAACGTCCTGACTTTC. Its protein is CASSYQGSGANVLTF.

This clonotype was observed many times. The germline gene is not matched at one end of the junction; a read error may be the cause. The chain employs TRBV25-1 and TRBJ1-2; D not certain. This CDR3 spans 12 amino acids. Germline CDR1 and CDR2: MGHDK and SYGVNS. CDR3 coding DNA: TGTGCCAGCAGTGGGGTTGGATGGGAAGCTCTCTTC. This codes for CASSGVGWEALF.

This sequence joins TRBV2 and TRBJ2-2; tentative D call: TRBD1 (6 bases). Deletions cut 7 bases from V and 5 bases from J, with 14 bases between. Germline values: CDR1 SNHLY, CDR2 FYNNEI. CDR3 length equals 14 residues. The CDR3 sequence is CASKGGKGTGELFF. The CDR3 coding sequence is TGTGCCAGCAAAGGGGGTAAAGGGACCGGGGAGCTGTTTTTT.

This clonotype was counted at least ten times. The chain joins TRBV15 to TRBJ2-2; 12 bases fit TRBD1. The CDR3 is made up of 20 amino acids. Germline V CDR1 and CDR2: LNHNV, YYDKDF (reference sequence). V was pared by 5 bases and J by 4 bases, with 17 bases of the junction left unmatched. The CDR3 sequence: CATSPSGTGGLWGITGELFF. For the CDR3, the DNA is TGTGCCACCAGCCCATCCGGGACAGGGGGCTTGTGGGGTATCACCGGGGAGCTGTTTTTT.

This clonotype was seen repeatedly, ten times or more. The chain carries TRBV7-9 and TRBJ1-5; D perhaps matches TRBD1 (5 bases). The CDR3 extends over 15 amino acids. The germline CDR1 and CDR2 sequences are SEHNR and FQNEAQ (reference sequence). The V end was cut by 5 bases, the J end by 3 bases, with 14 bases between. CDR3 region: CASSPQGGPNQPQHF. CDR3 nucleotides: TGTGCCAGCAGCCCCCAGGGAGGGCCCAATCAGCCCCAGCATTTT.

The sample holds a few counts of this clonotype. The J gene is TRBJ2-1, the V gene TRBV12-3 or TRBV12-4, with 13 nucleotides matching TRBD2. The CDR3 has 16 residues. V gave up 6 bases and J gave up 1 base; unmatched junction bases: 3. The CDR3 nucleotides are TGTGCCAGCAGGAGACTAGCGGGAGGATCCTACAATGAGCAGTTCTTC. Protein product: CASRRLAGGSYNEQFF.

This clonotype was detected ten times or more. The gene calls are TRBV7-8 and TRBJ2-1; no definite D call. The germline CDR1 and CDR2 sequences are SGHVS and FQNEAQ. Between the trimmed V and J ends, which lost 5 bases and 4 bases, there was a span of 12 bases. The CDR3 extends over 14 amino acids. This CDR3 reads CASSPMFSYNEQFF. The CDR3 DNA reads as TGTGCCAGCAGCCCCATGTTCTCTTACAATGAGCAGTTCTTC.

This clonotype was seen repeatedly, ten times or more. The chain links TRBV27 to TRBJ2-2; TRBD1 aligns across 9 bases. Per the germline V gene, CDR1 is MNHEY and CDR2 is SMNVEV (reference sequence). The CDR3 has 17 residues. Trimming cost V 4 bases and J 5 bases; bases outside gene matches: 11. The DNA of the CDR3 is TGTGCCAGCAGTTCCGCCCTTACAGGGGGCCGAACCGGGGAGCTGTTTTTT. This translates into CASSSALTGGRTGELFF.

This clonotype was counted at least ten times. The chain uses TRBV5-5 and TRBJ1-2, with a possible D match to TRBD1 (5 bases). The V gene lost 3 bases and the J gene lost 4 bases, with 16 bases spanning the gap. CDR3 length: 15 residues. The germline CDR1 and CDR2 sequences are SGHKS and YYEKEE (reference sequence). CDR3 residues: CASSSGSGTVYGYTF. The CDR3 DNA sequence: TGTGCCAGCAGCTCCGGGTCGGGGACCGTCTATGGCTACACCTTC. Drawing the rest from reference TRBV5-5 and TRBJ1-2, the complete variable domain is DAGVTQSPTHLIKTRGQQVTLRCSPISGHKSVSWYQQVLGQGPQFIFQYYEKEERGRGNFPDRFSARQFPNYSSELNVNALLLGDSALYLCASSSGSGTVYGYTFGSGTRLTVV.

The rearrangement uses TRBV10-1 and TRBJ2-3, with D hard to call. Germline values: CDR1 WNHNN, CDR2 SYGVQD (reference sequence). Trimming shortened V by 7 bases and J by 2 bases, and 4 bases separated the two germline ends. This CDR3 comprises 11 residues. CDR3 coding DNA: TGCGCCAGCATTAACACAGATACGCAGTATTTT. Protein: CASINTDTQYF.

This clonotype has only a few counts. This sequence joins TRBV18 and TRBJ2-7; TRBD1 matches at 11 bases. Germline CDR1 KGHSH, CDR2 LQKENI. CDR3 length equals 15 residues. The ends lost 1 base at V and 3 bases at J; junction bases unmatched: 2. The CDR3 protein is CASSPQGQGVYEQYF. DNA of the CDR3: TGTGCCAGCTCACCACAGGGACAGGGGGTCTACGAGCAGTACTTC.